These 22 T cell receptor beta chains originate from one sample sequenced in a study of blood T cell repertoires in COVID-19 (dated by TCRdb to 2020 to 2022). Libraries were constructed by the immunoSEQ multiplex PCR assay. Drawn from immuneACCESS, this table holds only the in-frame rearrangements with V and J called that TCRdb kept. Clones are partly lost; checked studies trace under half to an unresolved V gene and leave the rest unexplained. In all, the sample holds hundreds of thousands of clones, and about 79% of those were seen once. Of the sample, more than 9.5% is held by the ten largest clones. The sequenced material came from peripheral blood. The origin of the receptors is a woman older than 75 with acute or convalescent COVID-19.

The genes are TRBV2 and TRBJ1-5; D is perhaps TRBD1 (6 bases). The germline V gene encodes CDR1 SNHLY and CDR2 FYNNEI. Trimming removed 1 base from V and 5 bases from J, with 12 bases in between. The CDR3 has 15 amino acids. CDR3 region: CASSEGGRLDQPQHF. The DNA for the CDR3 is TGTGCCAGCAGTGAAGGGGGGCGGCTTGATCAGCCCCAGCATTTT.

The chain joins TRBV18 to TRBJ2-3, with 10 bases that match TRBD1. The germline V gene has CDR1 KGHSH and CDR2 LQKENI. CDR3 size: 16 residues. V lost 6 bases and J lost 2; bases outside the gene matches: 8. In DNA, the CDR3 is TGTGCCAGCTCGGTGGTGGGGACAGGGGCCACAGATACGCAGTATTTT. This translates into CASSVVGTGATDTQYF. Supplemented by reference TRBV18 and TRBJ2-3, the full variable domain reads NAGVMQNPRHLVRRRGQEARLRCSPMKGHSHVYWYRQLPEEGLKFMVYLQKENIIDESGMPKERFSAEFPKEGPSILRIQQVVRGDSAAYFCASSVVGTGATDTQYFGPGTRLTVL.

The chain recombines TRBV5-4 with TRBJ2-7, with TRBD2 matching 11 bases. Losses at the gene ends were 4 bases for V and 4 bases for J; bases not matched to a gene: 7. Germline CDR1 reads SGHNT; CDR2 reads YYREEE (reference sequence). This CDR3 is built from 15 residues. CDR3 sequence reads: CASSPGLAGGYEQYF. In DNA, the CDR3 is TGTGCCAGCAGCCCCGGGCTAGCGGGGGGTTACGAGCAGTACTTC.

J is TRBJ2-3 and V is TRBV3-1 (or the pseudogene TRBV3-2); no firm D call. CDR1 LGHDT and CDR2 YNNKEL come from the germline V gene (reference sequence). The V gene lost 3 bases and the J gene lost 6 bases, with 7 bases spanning the gap. The CDR3 has 12 amino acids. The DNA for the CDR3 is TGTGCCAGCAGCCACCCACAGGATACGCAGTATTTT. Protein product: CASSHPQDTQYF.

The rearrangement uses TRBV7-9 and TRBJ2-1; D perhaps matches TRBD2 (6 bases). V lost 7 bases, J lost 1 base, and 11 bases lay in between. This CDR3 is built from 14 residues. Germline values: CDR1 SEHNR, CDR2 FQNEAQ (reference sequence). For the CDR3, the DNA is TGTGCCAGCATGGGACTGAGATCCTACAATGAGCAGTTCTTC. It codes for CASMGLRSYNEQFF. The whole variable domain, remainder taken from reference TRBV7-9 and TRBJ2-1, is DTGVSQNPRHKITKRGQNVTFRCDPISEHNRLYWYRQTLGQGPEFLTYFQNEAQLEKSRLLSDRFSAERPKGSFSTLEIQRTEQGDSAMYLCASMGLRSYNEQFFGPGTRLTVL.

Worth noting for this clone: In the same sample, other DNA sequences code for this CDR3. This chain connects TRBV19 to TRBJ1-5, with D possibly TRBD1 on 5 matching bases. V was cut by 2 bases and J by 5 bases, with 10 bases left in between. This CDR3 contains 14 residues. Germline V lookup: CDR1 LNHDA, CDR2 SQIVND (reference sequence). CDR3: CASSIWTGDQPQHF. The CDR3 region has the DNA TGTGCCAGTAGTATATGGACGGGGGATCAGCCCCAGCATTTT.

This chain joins TRBV6-9 and TRBJ1-5; 8 positions match TRBD1. The trim removed 4 bases at V and 7 bases at J, leaving 3 bases unmatched. CDR1 is MNHGY and CDR2 is SVAAGI in the germline V gene. The CDR3 extends over 13 amino acids. CDR3: CASSWTGNQPQHF. The DNA of the CDR3 is TGTGCCAGCAGTTGGACAGGGAACCAGCCCCAGCATTTT.

This chain links TRBV11-2 with TRBJ1-2, with D hard to call. Germline CDR1 and CDR2: SGHAT and FQNNGV. CDR3 length: 13 amino acids. Trimming pared 5 bases from V and 4 bases from J, leaving 11 bases between. For the CDR3, the DNA is TGTGCCAGCAGCGCCTCGGGGTTCTATGGCTACACCTTC. The encoded protein is CASSASGFYGYTF.

The chain employs TRBV2 and TRBJ1-2; D uncertain. Trimming shortened V by 7 bases and J by 8 bases, and 14 bases separated the two germline ends. Germline V lookup: CDR1 SNHLY, CDR2 FYNNEI. This CDR3 region has 12 residues. The CDR3 here is CASKAYLEGYTF. CDR3 nucleotides: TGTGCCAGCAAGGCCTATTTGGAGGGCTACACCTTC.

The rearrangement uses TRBV24-1 and TRBJ1-5; perhaps TRBD1 as D (6 bases). The CDR3 is made up of 15 amino acids. The V end was cut by 4 bases, the J end by 6 bases, with 15 bases between. Germline CDR1 reads KGHDR; CDR2 reads SFDVKD. The CDR3 DNA is TGTGCCACCAGTGAAGTGGCAGGGGCGGGTCAGCCCCAGCATTTT. Protein: CATSEVAGAGQPQHF.

The rearrangement links TRBV15 to TRBJ1-1; D unclear. Germline loops: CDR1 LNHNV, CDR2 YYDKDF (reference sequence). The CDR3 has 15 amino acids. The ends were cut back, 5 bases at V and 1 base at J, with 14 bases in the middle. The CDR3 spells CATSGRGIGNTEAFF. The CDR3 DNA reads TGTGCCACCAGCGGGCGGGGAATAGGGAACACTGAAGCTTTCTTT.

This clone was counted once. The chain uses TRBV9 and TRBJ1-2, with 7 bases matching TRBD1. The CDR3 is made up of 15 amino acids. Germline values: CDR1 SGDLS, CDR2 YYNGEE. The trim removed 4 bases at V and 2 bases at J, leaving 8 bases unmatched. The CDR3 region has the DNA TGTGCCAGCAGCCCCCGGGACAGAATGAACTATGGCTACACCTTC. Translation gives CASSPRDRMNYGYTF.

The rearrangement uses TRBV2 and TRBJ1-4; TRBD1 aligns across 11 bases. CDR1 and CDR2 (germline): SNHLY, FYNNEI. V lost 6 bases and J lost 7; bases outside the gene matches: 4. There are 14 residues in the CDR3. The CDR3 here is CASRDRGLGEKLFF. In DNA form, the CDR3 reads TGTGCCAGCAGGGACAGGGGGCTTGGTGAAAAACTGTTTTTT.

The chain couples TRBV6-5 to TRBJ1-1; possible D gene TRBD1, 6 bases. The germline gives CDR1 MNHEY, CDR2 SVGAGI. The CDR3 is made up of 15 amino acids. V lost 1 base and J lost 1, with 10 bases in between. The CDR3 nucleotides are TGTGCCAGCAGTTACTTGGGACACCGGAACACTGAAGCTTTCTTT. Translating gives CASSYLGHRNTEAFF.

The chain carries TRBV21-1 and TRBJ2-5; the table gives TRBD1 as D, unverified against the DNA. TRBV21-1 is given as a pseudogene. This CDR3 has 15 residues. The CDR3 nucleotides are TGTGCCAGCAGTATTAAAGGGGCAGGGGGAAAGACCCAGTACTTC. Encoded protein: CASSIKGAGGKTQYF.

The table lists this clone with a count of one. The CDR3 here is CASSGWGPGELFF. For the CDR3, the DNA is TGTGCCAGCAGCGGGTGGGGGCCCGGGGAGCTGTTTTTT. The gene calls are TRBV9 and TRBJ2-2, with D possibly TRBD1 on 6 matching bases. Germline CDR1 SGDLS, CDR2 YYNGEE. Trimming took off 3 bases at V and 6 bases at J, with 9 bases between the two ends. This CDR3 contains 13 residues.

The rearrangement uses TRBV28 and TRBJ2-3; 10 bases match TRBD1. Germline CDR1 is MDHEN and CDR2 is SYDVKM. With V trimmed by 2 bases and J by 3 bases, 8 bases remained unmatched. CDR3 length: 17 residues. CDR3 loop: CASSLAWTGGFTDTQYF. CDR3 DNA sequence: TGTGCCAGCAGTTTAGCCTGGACAGGGGGTTTTACAGATACGCAGTATTTT. The complete variable domain, with remaining parts taken from reference TRBV28 and TRBJ2-3, reads DVKVTQSSRYLVKRTGEKVFLECVQDMDHENMFWYRQDPGLGLRLIYFSYDVKMKEKGDIPEGYSVSREKKERFSLILESASTNQTSMYLCASSLAWTGGFTDTQYFGPGTRLTVL.

The V call is TRBV5-5, the J call TRBJ2-7; no reliable D call. From germline, CDR1 is SGHKS and CDR2 YYEKEE (reference sequence). The ends were cut back, 1 base at V and 5 bases at J, with 7 bases in the middle. This CDR3 is built from 12 residues. CDR3 sequence: CASSLFPDEQYF. CDR3 nucleotides: TGTGCCAGCAGCTTGTTCCCAGACGAGCAGTACTTC.

The chain recombines TRBV30 with TRBJ1-4; 7 bases are a match to TRBD1. Germline lookup yields CDR1 GTSNPN and CDR2 SVGIG (reference sequence). The CDR3 spans 15 residues. J lost 6 bases, V lost 0 bases, and 7 bases had no gene match. The CDR3 here is CAWSVLPTGYEKLFF. The CDR3, as DNA: TGTGCCTGGAGTGTACTCCCGACAGGGTATGAAAAACTGTTTTTT. Full variable domain (rest looked up from reference TRBV30 and TRBJ1-4): SQTIHQWPATLVQPVGSPLSLECTVEGTSNPNLYWYRQAAGRGLQLLFYSVGIGQISSEVPQNLSASRPQDRQFILSSKKLLLSDSGFYLCAWSVLPTGYEKLFFGSGTQLSVL.

The sample holds a few counts of this clone. The V call is TRBV10-2, the J call TRBJ2-5; possible D gene TRBD1, 6 bases. Germline V gene lookup returns CDR1 WSHSY and CDR2 SAAADI. The CDR3 has 15 amino acids. Trimming removed 5 bases from V and 1 base from J, with 14 bases in between. The chain's CDR3 is CASSPQGRAQETQYF. CDR3 sequence (DNA): TGCGCCAGCAGTCCCCAGGGGCGGGCCCAAGAGACCCAGTACTTC.

For this clone: The sample contains more than one DNA sequence encoding this CDR3. The chain uses TRBV24-1 and TRBJ1-5, with D uncertain. Deletions cut 3 bases from V and 5 bases from J, with 10 bases between. The CDR3 is made up of 14 amino acids. Germline V lookup: CDR1 KGHDR, CDR2 SFDVKD. CDR3 region: CATSDLSGDQPQHF. The CDR3 DNA follows: TGTGCCACCAGTGATCTATCCGGGGATCAGCCCCAGCATTTT.

The V and J genes are TRBV18 and TRBJ1-2, with TRBD1 identical over 9 bases. CDR1 and CDR2 from the germline V gene are KGHSH and LQKENI. The CDR3 has 15 amino acids. J was trimmed by 3 bases and V by 3 bases; bases with no gene match: 5. The CDR3 bases are TGTGCCAGCTCACCTGAACAGGGGGCCCACTATGGCTACACCTTC. Its protein product is CASSPEQGAHYGYTF.